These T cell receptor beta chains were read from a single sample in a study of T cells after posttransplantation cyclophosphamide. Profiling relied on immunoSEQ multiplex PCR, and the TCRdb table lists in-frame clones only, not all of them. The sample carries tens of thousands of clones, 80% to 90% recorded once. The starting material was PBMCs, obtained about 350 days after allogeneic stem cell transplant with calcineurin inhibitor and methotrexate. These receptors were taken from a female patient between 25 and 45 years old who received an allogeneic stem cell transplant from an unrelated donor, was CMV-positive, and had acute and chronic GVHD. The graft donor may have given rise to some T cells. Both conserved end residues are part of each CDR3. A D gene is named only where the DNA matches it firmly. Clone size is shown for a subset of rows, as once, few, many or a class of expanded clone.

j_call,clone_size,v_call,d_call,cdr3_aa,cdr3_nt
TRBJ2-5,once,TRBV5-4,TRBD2,CASSFGTRAGGSETQYF,TGTGCCAGCAGCTTTGGGACTAGGGCAGGAGGTTCGGAGACCCAGTACTTC
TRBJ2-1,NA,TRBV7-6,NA,CASSPHRGGEQFF,TGTGCCAGCAGCCCCCACAGGGGAGGTGAGCAGTTCTTC
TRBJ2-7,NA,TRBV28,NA,CASTAGRLYEQYF,TGTGCCAGCACCGCGGGCAGACTCTACGAGCAGTACTTC
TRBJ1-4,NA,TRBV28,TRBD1,CASTSGGTNEKLFF,TGTGCCAGCACCTCAGGGGGAACTAATGAAAAACTGTTTTTT
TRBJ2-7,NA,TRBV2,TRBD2,CASSSGGSYEQYF,TGTGCCAGCAGTAGCGGGGGGTCCTACGAGCAGTACTTC
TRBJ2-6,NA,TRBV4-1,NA,CASSQDQGSLSGANVLTF,TGCGCCAGCAGCCAAGACCAGGGCAGTCTCTCTGGGGCCAACGTCCTGACTTTC
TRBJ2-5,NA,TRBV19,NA,CASSQAGNLQETQYF,TGTGCCAGTAGTCAGGCAGGGAACCTCCAAGAGACCCAGTACTTC
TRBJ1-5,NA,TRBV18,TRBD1,CASSRDRGEQPQHF,TGTGCCAGCTCACGAGACAGGGGCGAGCAGCCCCAGCATTTT
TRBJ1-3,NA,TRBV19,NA,CASSIGQAFSGNTIYF,TGTGCCAGTAGTATAGGGCAGGCGTTTTCTGGAAACACCATATATTTT
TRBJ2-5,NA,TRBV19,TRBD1,CASSIGQGSETQYF,TGTGCCAGTAGTATAGGACAGGGGTCAGAGACCCAGTACTTC
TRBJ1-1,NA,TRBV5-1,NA,CASSWNPAGGGKNTEAFF,TGCGCCAGCAGCTGGAACCCGGCGGGGGGCGGTAAGAACACTGAAGCTTTCTTT
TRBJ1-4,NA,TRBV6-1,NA,CASSREEVGGEKLFF,TGTGCCAGCAGTCGGGAGGAGGTAGGCGGTGAAAAACTGTTTTTT
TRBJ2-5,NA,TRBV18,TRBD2,CASSETSGYETQYF,TGTGCCAGCTCGGAAACTAGCGGGTACGAGACCCAGTACTTC